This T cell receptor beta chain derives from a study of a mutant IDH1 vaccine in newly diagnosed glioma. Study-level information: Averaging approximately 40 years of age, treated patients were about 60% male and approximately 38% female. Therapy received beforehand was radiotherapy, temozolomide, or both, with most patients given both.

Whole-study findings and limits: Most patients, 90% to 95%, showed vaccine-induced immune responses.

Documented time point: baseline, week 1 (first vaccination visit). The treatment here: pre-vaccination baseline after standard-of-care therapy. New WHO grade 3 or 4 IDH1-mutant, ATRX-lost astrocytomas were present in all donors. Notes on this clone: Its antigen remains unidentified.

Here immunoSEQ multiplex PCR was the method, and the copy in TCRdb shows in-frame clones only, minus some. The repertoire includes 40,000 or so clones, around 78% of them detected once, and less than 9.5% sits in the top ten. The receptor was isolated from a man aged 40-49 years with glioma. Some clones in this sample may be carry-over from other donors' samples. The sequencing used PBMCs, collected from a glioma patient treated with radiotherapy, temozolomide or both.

In DNA form, the CDR3 reads TGCGCCAGCAGTGAGGGGCTAGGAGAGCAGTACTTC. It is translated as CASSEGLGEQYF. The V call is TRBV10-2, the J call TRBJ2-7, with unresolved D. V was clipped by 2 bases and J by 7 bases, with 9 bases between them. The CDR3 loop spans 12 amino acids. Germline lookup yields CDR1 WSHSY and CDR2 SAAADI.